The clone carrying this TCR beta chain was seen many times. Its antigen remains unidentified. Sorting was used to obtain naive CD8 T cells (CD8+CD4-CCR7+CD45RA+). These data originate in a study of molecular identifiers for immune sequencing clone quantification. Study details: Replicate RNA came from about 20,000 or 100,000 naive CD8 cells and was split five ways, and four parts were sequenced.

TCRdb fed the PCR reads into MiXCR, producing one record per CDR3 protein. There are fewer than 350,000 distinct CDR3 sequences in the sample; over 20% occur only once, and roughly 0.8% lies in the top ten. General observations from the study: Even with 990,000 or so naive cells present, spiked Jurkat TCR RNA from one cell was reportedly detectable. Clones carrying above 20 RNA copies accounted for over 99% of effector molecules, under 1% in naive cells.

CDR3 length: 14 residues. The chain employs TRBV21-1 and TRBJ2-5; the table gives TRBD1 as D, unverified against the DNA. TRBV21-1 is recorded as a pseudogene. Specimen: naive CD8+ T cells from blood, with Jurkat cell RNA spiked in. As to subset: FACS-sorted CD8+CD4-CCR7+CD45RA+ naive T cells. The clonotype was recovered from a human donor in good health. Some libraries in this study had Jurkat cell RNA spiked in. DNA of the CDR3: TGTGCCAGCAGCAAAGCCGGACAGGGCGAGACCCAGTACTTC. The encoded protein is CASSKAGQGETQYF.